This TCR beta chain comes out of a study of tumor and adjacent non-tumor tissue in lung cancer. Three rounds of nested PCR, following a modified ARM-PCR protocol, produced the TCRbeta library. TCRdb called the multiplex PCR reads again in MiXCR, with one record for every CDR3 protein. The repertoire holds 84,000 or so distinct CDR3 sequences, around three fifths seen once, with more than 14% in the top ten. This sample's RNA came from whole unsorted tissue. CDR1 MGHRA and CDR2 YSYEKL come from the germline V gene. This CDR3 comprises 16 residues. In the case of this clonotype: One junction end disagrees with the germline gene, perhaps due to a read error.

The sequence was collected from a man in his sixties or seventies with non-small cell lung cancer. The sequencing sample was made of lung tumor tissue. The chain joins TRBV4-1 to TRBJ1-3; tentatively, D is TRBD1 (6 bases). The DNA for the CDR3 is TGCGTCAGCAGCGTGGGGGCAAGTCTCTCTGGAAACACCATATATTTT. Protein product: CVSSVGASLSGNTIYF.